These 8 T cell receptor beta chains came from one sample sequenced in a study of blood T cell repertoires in COVID-19. Clones were sequenced by immunoSEQ multiplex PCR, and TCRdb holds only the in-frame ones, with some missing. Counted here are some 200,000 clones, about 88% occurring once; the ten biggest clones make up 4% to 5.5%. The sample comprised peripheral blood. These receptors originate from a middle-aged woman with acute or convalescent COVID-19.

V is TRBV19 and J is TRBJ1-1; D is perhaps TRBD1 (5 bases). Per germline, CDR1 LNHDA and CDR2 SQIVND (reference sequence). The CDR3 totals 14 residues. The V and J ends lost 3 bases and 0 bases respectively, with 8 bases between them. The CDR3 is CASSITGLNTEAFF. The CDR3, as DNA: TGTGCCAGTAGTATCACAGGTCTGAACACTGAAGCTTTCTTT.

This sequence joins TRBV5-4 and TRBJ1-2; D gene unclear. This CDR3 has 11 residues. Germline CDR1 reads SGHNT; CDR2 reads YYREEE (reference sequence). Trimming pared 4 bases from V and 8 bases from J, leaving 9 bases between. CDR3 sequence (DNA): TGTGCCAGCAGCACCACGGTGGGCTACACCTTC. Its protein product is CASSTTVGYTF.

The V and J genes are TRBV27 and TRBJ1-4; tentative D call: TRBD1 (5 bases). The CDR3 spans 16 residues. Per the germline V gene, CDR1 is MNHEY and CDR2 is SMNVEV (reference sequence). Deletions cut 2 bases from V and 10 bases from J, with 20 bases between. CDR3 nucleotide sequence: TGTGCCAGCAGTTTACGCCCTTTGGCAGAAAGGGGAAAACTGTTTTTT. Translating gives CASSLRPLAERGKLFF.

This chain connects TRBV3-1 (or the pseudogene TRBV3-2) to TRBJ1-2, with D possibly being TRBD1 (5 bases). The CDR3 loop spans 13 amino acids. Germline V gene lookup returns CDR1 LGHDT and CDR2 YNNKEL (reference sequence). V lost 5 bases to trimming and J lost 2 bases, with 9 bases between them. As DNA, the CDR3 is TGTGCCAGCAGCAAGACAGCGAACTATGGCTACACCTTC. This gives the protein CASSKTANYGYTF.

This chain uses TRBV11-2 with TRBJ2-7, with 7 bases matching TRBD1. Germline lookup yields CDR1 SGHAT and CDR2 FQNNGV. The junction had 2 bases not matched to a gene; V was cut back by 1 base and J by 2 bases. CDR3 length equals 14 residues. The CDR3 region is CASSLGDSPYEQYV. CDR3 nucleotides: TGTGCCAGCAGCTTAGGGGACAGTCCCTACGAGCAGTACGTC.

This chain uses TRBV30 with TRBJ2-1, with 12 bases fitting TRBD2. CDR1 is GTSNPN and CDR2 is SVGIG in the germline V gene (reference sequence). The CDR3 extends over 15 amino acids. Trimming at V came to 4 bases and at J to 4 bases, leaving 5 bases not matched to a gene. CDR3 sequence: CAWMAGTSGYNEQFF. DNA for the CDR3: TGTGCCTGGATGGCCGGGACTAGCGGGTACAATGAGCAGTTCTTC.

J is TRBJ1-2 and V is TRBV5-6; D remains ambiguous. Looked up from germline, CDR1 is SGHDT and CDR2 is YYEEEE. Trimming removed 3 bases at V and 3 bases at J, with 12 bases between. This CDR3 comprises 14 residues. The CDR3 sequence: CASSWVGKDYGYTF. The CDR3 coding sequence is TGTGCCAGCAGCTGGGTGGGCAAAGACTATGGCTACACCTTC.

This clone has a single count. The genes are TRBV6-5 and TRBJ2-1, with D possibly being TRBD1 (5 bases). This CDR3 has 15 amino acids. V lost 0 bases to trimming and J lost 10 bases, with 16 bases between them. Germline loops: CDR1 MNHEY, CDR2 SVGAGI. For the CDR3, the DNA is TGTGCCAGCAGTTACTCGGGGCCCTCCAATAAAGAGCAGTTCTTC. This translates into CASSYSGPSNKEQFF.